The 25 T cell receptor beta chains below were found in one sample sequenced in a study of regulatory T cells in long-lasting Graves disease. Time point here: newly diagnosed GD, antithyroid drugs for less than 3 months. Following extraction of RNA from PBMCs, that RNA was used to make the TCR library. Arm-PCR of CDR3 regions with iRepertoire HTBI primers generated TCR beta libraries. TCRdb independently ran MiXCR on the multiplex PCR reads; one entry per CDR3 protein. The sample yields about 220,000 distinct CDR3 sequences, roughly 19% seen once. This sample was also put to use in a study of T cells in Graves' hyperthyroidism and ophthalmopathy.

Source: peripheral blood mononuclear cells (PBMCs), taken at new diagnosis, from a patient treated with antithyroid drugs. The receptors stem from a woman aged 25-40 years with Graves disease.

There are a few counts of this clonotype. V usage is TRBV18 and J usage is TRBJ1-5, with TRBD1 identical over 7 bases. CDR1 and CDR2 from the germline V gene are KGHSH and LQKENI. With 2 bases clipped from V and 8 bases from J, the junction kept 15 bases outside the gene matches. CDR3 length: 17 amino acids. CDR3 in DNA: TGTGCCAGCTCACCAAAAGCGGGACAGTCTTCCGGGAAGCCCCAGCATTTT. Its protein is CASSPKAGQSSGKPQHF.

In this sample, this clonotype turned up many times. The chain has TRBV30 and TRBJ2-3; TRBD2 might be the D (6 bases). Germline V gene data show CDR1 as GTSNPN and CDR2 as SVGIG (reference sequence). The V end was cut by 1 base, the J end by 2 bases, with 13 bases between. The CDR3 sequence is 15 residues long. The CDR3 DNA follows: TGTGCCTGGAGTGCGGGACTCCTGGTCACAGATACGCAGTATTTT. Protein sequence: CAWSAGLLVTDTQYF.

This rearrangement joins TRBV6-2 or TRBV6-3 to TRBJ2-1; D remains unclear. The germline V gene encodes CDR1 MNHEY and CDR2 SVGEGT. V was clipped by 0 bases and J by 6 bases, with 15 bases between them. This CDR3 is built from 16 residues. The CDR3 region has the DNA TGTGCCAGCAGTTACTCGGCTCGTCGGGTGGGCAATGAGCAGTTCTTC. This codes for CASSYSARRVGNEQFF.

This clonotype came up once. This sequence joins TRBV28 and TRBJ1-2, with D tentatively TRBD1 (6 bases). The CDR3 is 11 residues long. Germline assignment: CDR1 MDHEN and CDR2 SYDVKM. CDR3 coding DNA: TGTGCAGGGGGGGGGCAAGGCGGCTACACCTTC. This sequence encodes CAGGGQGGYTF.

The CDR3 loop reads CATSGGLGTADPGELFF. For the CDR3, the DNA is TGTGCCACCAGTGGGGGTCTAGGGACAGCCGATCCCGGGGAGCTGTTTTTT. The chain carries TRBV24-1 and TRBJ2-2; 7 nucleotides agree with TRBD1. CDR1 is KGHDR and CDR2 is SFDVKD in the germline V gene. V was clipped by 5 bases and J by 6 bases; unmatched bases: 14. The CDR3 length is 17 residues.

This clonotype occurred many times. The V and J genes are TRBV30 and TRBJ1-1; D gene uncertain. Germline V gene data show CDR1 as GTSNPN and CDR2 as SVGIG (reference sequence). This CDR3 is 10 amino acids long. Trimming removed 3 bases at V and 6 bases at J, with 5 bases between. CDR3 region: CAWSGPEAFF. In nucleotides, the CDR3 is TGTGCCTGGAGCGGACCTGAAGCTTTCTTT. Full variable domain (rest looked up from reference TRBV30 and TRBJ1-1): SQTIHQWPATLVQPVGSPLSLECTVEGTSNPNLYWYRQAAGRGLQLLFYSVGIGQISSEVPQNLSASRPQDRQFILSSKKLLLSDSGFYLCAWSGPEAFFGQGTRLTVV.

Points on this clonotype: This may come from a read error, since a much larger clone is one base off. CDR3 amino acids: CASSEMFPRSPDTQYF. The CDR3, as DNA: TGTGCCAGCAGTGAAATGTTTCCACGGAGCCCGGATACGCAGTATTTT. The chain has TRBV6-2 or TRBV6-3 and TRBJ2-3; D remains unclear. V lost 5 bases to trimming and J lost 6 bases, with 21 bases between them. This CDR3 has 16 amino acids. Germline values: CDR1 MNHEY, CDR2 SVGEGT.

This clonotype was seen ten or more times. The V and J genes are TRBV7-9 and TRBJ1-2; D remains ambiguous. The CDR3 is 13 amino acids. Germline V gives CDR1 SEHNR, CDR2 FQNEAQ (reference sequence). The V end lost 5 bases, the J end lost 2 bases, and 9 bases lay between the germline ends. The CDR3 sequence is CASSRGQNYGYTF. CDR3 bases: TGTGCCAGCAGCCGTGGGCAGAACTATGGCTACACCTTC.

This clonotype was counted at least ten times. CDR3 coding DNA: TGTGCCAGCAGTTCGGAGACCACTGAAGCTTTCTTT. This encodes CASSSETTEAFF. J is TRBJ1-1 and V is TRBV6-5; D is unclear. Germline V gene data show CDR1 as MNHEY and CDR2 as SVGAGI. The CDR3 totals 12 residues. The ends were cut back, 4 bases at V and 4 bases at J, with 7 bases in the middle.

The genes are TRBV28 and TRBJ1-5; D gene uncertain. Trimming removed 1 base from V and 3 bases from J, with 7 bases in between. This CDR3 comprises 14 residues. Germline V gene sequence: CDR1 MDHEN, CDR2 SYDVKM. CDR3 sequence (DNA): TGTGCCAGCAGTTTATCAGCGTACAATCAGCCCCAGCATTTT. This codes for CASSLSAYNQPQHF.

This chain joins TRBV20-1 and TRBJ2-7; D remains unclear. This CDR3 is built from 13 residues. Germline values: CDR1 DFQATT, CDR2 SNEGSKA (reference sequence). Trimming removed 1 base from V and 4 bases from J, with 11 bases in between. The CDR3 DNA reads TGCAGTGCTAGAGGCCGTTCGGTTTACGAGCAGTACTTC. Amino acid sequence: CSARGRSVYEQYF.

This clonotype has a handful of counts. This sequence joins TRBV9 and TRBJ1-1; 7 bases are a match to TRBD1. V gave up 4 bases and J gave up 6 bases; unmatched junction bases: 12. Germline CDR1 SGDLS, CDR2 YYNGEE. The CDR3 sequence is 15 residues long. This CDR3 reads CASSKRGGKDAEAFF. For the CDR3, the DNA is TGTGCCAGCAGCAAGAGAGGGGGCAAGGACGCTGAAGCTTTCTTT.

The chain uses TRBV12-3 or TRBV12-4 and TRBJ2-7; possibly TRBD2 for D (5 bases). There are 11 residues in the CDR3. The V and J ends lost 8 bases and 5 bases respectively, with 10 bases between them. The CDR3 is CASGSTHEQYF. In DNA form, the CDR3 reads TGTGCCAGCGGGAGTACCCACGAGCAGTACTTC.

This clonotype came up a few times. This could be a read error, since a much larger clone is one nucleotide away. The V gene is TRBV6-1, the J gene TRBJ2-1; 8 bases match TRBD2. CDR3 size: 16 residues. CDR1 and CDR2 (germline): MNHNS, SASEGT. CDR3 region: CASSPPGLDSYSEQFF. DNA of the CDR3: TGTGCCAGCAGTCCCCCGGGACTAGACTCATACAGTGAGCAGTTCTTC.

This clonotype has a count of ten or more. The rearrangement links TRBV4-1 to TRBJ2-3, with D unclear. Trimming took off 2 bases at V and 10 bases at J, with 16 bases between the two ends. The CDR3 spans 14 residues. Germline CDR1 reads MGHRA; CDR2 reads YSYEKL. The CDR3 loop reads CASSQYKFGSAQYF. The CDR3, as DNA: TGCGCCAGCAGCCAATACAAGTTCGGCTCTGCGCAGTATTTT.

This clonotype has a count of ten or more. The chain couples TRBV2 to TRBJ2-1, with 9 nucleotides matching TRBD1. Germline lookup yields CDR1 SNHLY and CDR2 FYNNEI. This CDR3 is 17 amino acids long. J was trimmed by 8 bases and V by 1 base; bases with no gene match: 12. CDR3 protein: CASSEGGGQGILDEQFF. CDR3 nucleotides: TGTGCCAGCAGTGAAGGGGGAGGACAGGGGATCCTAGATGAGCAGTTCTTC.

This clonotype was seen ten or more times. V is TRBV3-1 and J is TRBJ1-1; D is perhaps TRBD1 (5 bases). The CDR3 is made up of 14 amino acids. The ends were cut back, 4 bases at V and 1 base at J, with 10 bases in the middle. Germline loops: CDR1 LGHDT, CDR2 YNNKEL (reference sequence). CDR3 bases: TGTGCCAGCAGCCGGACAACGGAGAACACTGAAGCTTTCTTT. The encoded protein is CASSRTTENTEAFF.

This clonotype came up many times. V usage is TRBV5-4 and J usage is TRBJ1-1, with D maybe TRBD1 (6 bases). CDR3 size: 15 residues. Germline V gene data show CDR1 as SGHNT and CDR2 as YYREEE (reference sequence). Trimming left V 4 bases short and J 1 base short, with 14 bases between. The CDR3 DNA is TGTGCCAGCAGCAGGGGGGGGGGCCAGAACACTGAAGCTTTCTTT. Translated, it gives CASSRGGGQNTEAFF.

There are many counts of this clonotype. The chain has TRBV4-1 and TRBJ1-2; D might be TRBD1 (6 bases). Per germline, CDR1 MGHRA and CDR2 YSYEKL. V was trimmed by 0 bases and J by 7 bases, leaving 6 bases between them. The CDR3 covers 12 residues. In DNA form, the CDR3 reads TGCGCCAGCAGCCAAGAAGGGGGTGGCTACACCTTC. It codes for CASSQEGGGYTF.

The chain recombines TRBV5-6 with TRBJ2-1; a possible D gene is TRBD2 (6 bases). The germline CDR1 and CDR2 sequences are SGHDT and YYEEEE. CDR3 length: 14 amino acids. The V and J ends lost 1 base and 5 bases respectively, with 10 bases between them. The CDR3 here is CASSLREPHNEQFF. The CDR3 region has the DNA TGTGCCAGCAGCTTGCGGGAGCCCCACAATGAGCAGTTCTTC. Full variable domain (remainder filled in from reference TRBV5-6 and TRBJ2-1): DAGVTQSPTHLIKTRGQQVTLRCSPKSGHDTVSWYQQALGQGPQFIFQYYEEEERQRGNFPDRFSGHQFPNYSSELNVNALLLGDSALYLCASSLREPHNEQFFGPGTRLTVL.

This clonotype was recorded many times. The genes are TRBV5-1 and TRBJ2-5; D possibly corresponds to TRBD2 (6 bases). V dropped 0 bases and J dropped 5 bases, with 26 bases sitting between them. Germline CDR1 and CDR2: SGHRS and YFSETQ. The CDR3 runs to 19 residues. In DNA, the CDR3 is TGCGCCAGCAGCTTGGCCGGGGCGGGACCTCTTTCTTCGGGGGAGACCCAGTACTTC. Translation: CASSLAGAGPLSSGETQYF.

The V and J genes are TRBV7-9 and TRBJ2-1; D not certain. The CDR3 covers 12 residues. The germline V gene has CDR1 SEHNR and CDR2 FQNEAQ (reference sequence). Trimming took 2 bases from V and 5 from J, leaving 4 bases between them. CDR3: CASSLRNNEQFF. The CDR3 bases are TGTGCCAGCAGCTTAAGGAACAATGAGCAGTTCTTC.

In this sample, this clonotype turned up many times. V gene TRBV20-1 combines with J gene TRBJ1-5; the D is unclear. The germline V and J ends were trimmed by 2 bases and 5 bases, with 16 bases remaining between them. The CDR3 loop spans 15 amino acids. The germline CDR1 and CDR2 sequences are DFQATT and SNEGSKA (reference sequence). The CDR3 here is CSARPPPQRDQPQHF. Written as DNA, the CDR3 is TGCAGTGCTAGACCACCCCCTCAAAGGGATCAGCCCCAGCATTTT.

V gene TRBV28 combines with J gene TRBJ2-2, with D possibly being TRBD1 or TRBD2 (6 bases each). CDR1 and CDR2 (germline): MDHEN, SYDVKM. Trimming left V 6 bases short and J 3 bases short, with 20 bases between. The CDR3 totals 17 residues. CDR3 bases: TGTGCCAGCAGCGGGGCATCGGGGGCGGTTTACACCGGGGAGCTGTTTTTT. Translating gives CASSGASGAVYTGELFF.

The chain recombines TRBV27 with TRBJ2-1; 13 bases agree with TRBD2. The ends lost 3 bases at V and 7 bases at J; junction bases unmatched: 6. Germline V gene lookup returns CDR1 MNHEY and CDR2 SMNVEV (reference sequence). The CDR3 covers 16 residues. The CDR3 sequence is CASSFLTSGRGNEQFF. CDR3 in DNA: TGTGCCAGCAGTTTCCTAACTAGCGGGAGGGGGAATGAGCAGTTCTTC.